In its sample, the clone carrying this TCR beta chain was seen many times. Its antigen remains unknown. RNA transcripts were the template for amplifying TCR beta CDR3 regions. The HTBI primer set was used in a first-round RT-PCR of the TCR CDR3. MiXCR was run by TCRdb on the multiplex PCR reads, yielding one entry per CDR3 protein. The sample consists of about 480,000 distinct CDR3 sequences, approximately 15% of them appearing once. The V gene's germline CDR1 is KGHDR and CDR2 SFDVKD. This CDR3 is built from 14 residues. The junction had 2 bases not matched to a gene; V was cut back by 4 bases and J by 3 bases. This sample was included in a study of T cells in Graves' hyperthyroidism and ophthalmopathy. General study findings and limits: In validation, the model predicted ophthalmopathy. These predictions came a median approximately 5.9 months before onset.

J is TRBJ2-7 and V is TRBV24-1; 10 bases line up with TRBD2. The clonotype comes from a woman between 18 and 30 years old with Graves' hyperthyroidism. The sequenced sample consisted of blood. The CDR3 is CATSDPSGSYEQYF. As DNA, the CDR3 is TGTGCCACCAGTGACCCTAGCGGGAGCTACGAGCAGTACTTC.